The clone carrying this T cell receptor (beta chain) has a count of ten or more. The library came from three nested PCR rounds adapted from ARM-PCR protocols. TCRdb passed the multiplex PCR reads through MiXCR, listing each CDR3 protein once. The sample lists tens of thousands of distinct CDR3 sequences, just over 65% occurring once. The sample is drawn from a study of tumor and adjacent non-tumor tissue in lung cancer. Overall study context: Aged 31 to 76 years, patients included more than nine men and a handful of women with stage I to III disease. Each sample yielded 3.5 million to 4.5 million productive TCRbeta reads on average.

RNA was extracted from bulk tissue without any cell sorting. CDR3 length equals 18 residues. V lost 5 bases, J lost 2 bases, and 15 bases stayed unmatched. The germline V gene has CDR1 MNHNY and CDR2 SVGAGI (reference sequence). Input material: lung tumor tissue. The receptor was derived from a man aged 60 to 69 with non-small cell lung cancer. The rearrangement joins TRBV6-6 to TRBJ2-3; TRBD2 matches 8 bases. CDR3 region: CASSHFSGGGPNTDTQYF. The CDR3 DNA reads as TGTGCCAGCAGTCATTTTTCCGGGGGGGGCCCGAACACAGATACGCAGTATTTT.